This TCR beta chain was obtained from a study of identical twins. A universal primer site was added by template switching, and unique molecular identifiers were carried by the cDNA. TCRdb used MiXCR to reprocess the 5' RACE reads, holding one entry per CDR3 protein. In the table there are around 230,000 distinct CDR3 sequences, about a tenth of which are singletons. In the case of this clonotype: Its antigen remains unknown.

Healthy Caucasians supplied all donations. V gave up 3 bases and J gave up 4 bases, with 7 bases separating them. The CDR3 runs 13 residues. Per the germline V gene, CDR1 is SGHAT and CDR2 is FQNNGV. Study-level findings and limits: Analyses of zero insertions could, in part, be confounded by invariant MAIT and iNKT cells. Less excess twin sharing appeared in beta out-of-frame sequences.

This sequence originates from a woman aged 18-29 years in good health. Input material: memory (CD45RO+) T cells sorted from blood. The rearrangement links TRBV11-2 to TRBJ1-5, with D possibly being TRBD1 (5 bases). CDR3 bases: TGTGCCAGCAGCTTTGGGGGGAATCAGCCCCAGCATTTT. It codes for CASSFGGNQPQHF.